A selection of T cell receptor beta chains follows, all from one sample in a study of blood T cell repertoires in COVID-19. Assay: immunoSEQ multiplex PCR; the TCRdb copy retains only in-frame clones and omits some. There are 35,000 to 45,000 clones in the sample; approximately 85% occur only once, and 12% lies in the top ten. The specimen was peripheral blood. These receptors came from a human donor in a cohort sampled during active COVID-19. CDR3s include the opening cysteine and the closing phenylalanine or tryptophan. A D gene is named only where the DNA matches it firmly. Expanded clones are given a class, and other clones once, few, many or no size at all.

TGTGCCAGCTCACCATTAAGACTAGCGGGGGGCCGCACAGATACGCAGTATTTT	CASSPLRLAGGRTDTQYF	TRBD2	TRBV18	TRBJ2-3	NA
TGTGCCAGCAGCTTAGAGTGGCGGGGGGGCAGGGAGACCCAGTACTTC	CASSLEWRGGRETQYF	TRBD2	TRBV7-2	TRBJ2-5	NA
TGTGCCAGCTCACCACAGGGAGGCAATCAGCCCCAGCATTTT	CASSPQGGNQPQHF	NA	TRBV18	TRBJ1-5	NA
TGCAGTGCTAGTTCTGGGCCTGGCTACACCTTC	CSASSGPGYTF	NA	TRBV20-1	TRBJ1-2	NA
TGCGCCAGCAGCGGGGTGGGAGCGGGTATTGGCGCAGATACGCAGTATTTT	CASSGVGAGIGADTQYF	NA	TRBV5-1	TRBJ2-3	NA
TGCAGCCAGGCCTCGGGAGACTTC	CSQASGDF	NA	TRBV20-1	TRBJ2-5	NA
TGTGCCAGCATTCGCCTACAAGGGGGCAATCAGCCCCAGCATTTT	CASIRLQGGNQPQHF	NA	TRBV6-5	TRBJ1-5	NA
TGTGCCAGCAGCTTAGAACGGGGGTCTCCCTACGAGCAGTACTTC	CASSLERGSPYEQYF	NA	TRBV7-9	TRBJ2-7	NA
TGTGCCAGTAGTATCGCAGGGAGGGTGACAGATACGCAGTATTTT	CASSIAGRVTDTQYF	TRBD2	TRBV19	TRBJ2-3	NA
TGTGCCGGGACTAATAGCACAGATACGCAGTATTTT	CAGTNSTDTQYF	TRBD2	TRBV5-4	TRBJ2-3	NA
TGTGCCATCAGTGAGTATCAAGGGGGCGACTCACCCCTCCACTTT	CAISEYQGGDSPLHF	TRBD1	TRBV10-3	TRBJ1-6	NA
TGTGCCAGCAGCTTAGTCGCTAGCGGGGGCTACGAGCAGTACTTC	CASSLVASGGYEQYF	TRBD2	TRBV7-8	TRBJ2-7	NA
TGTGCCAGCAGTACCGGGACAGGGGGTGATCAGCCCCAGCATTTT	CASSTGTGGDQPQHF	TRBD1	TRBV6-8	TRBJ1-5	NA
TGTGCCAGCTCACCAACGGAGGCTGAAAAACTGTTTTTT	CASSPTEAEKLFF	NA	TRBV18	TRBJ1-4	NA
TGTGCCAGCAGATCCGGGACAGGGGCTCCGAACACTGAAGCTTTCTTT	CASRSGTGAPNTEAFF	TRBD1	TRBV11-1	TRBJ1-1	NA
TGTGCCAGTAGCCACGGTTACAATGAGCAGTTCTTC	CASSHGYNEQFF	NA	TRBV19	TRBJ2-1	NA
TGTGCCAGCAGCGGACAGGACAACACCGGGGAGCTGTTTTTT	CASSGQDNTGELFF	TRBD1	TRBV2	TRBJ2-2	NA
TGTGCCAGCAGCCAACCGGGTGCCTCCACTGAAGCTTTCTTT	CASSQPGASTEAFF	NA	TRBV3-1/TRBV3-2	TRBJ1-1	NA
TGTGCCAGCAGCGTAGCAGACAGGGTCGATGAGCAGTTCTTC	CASSVADRVDEQFF	TRBD1	TRBV9	TRBJ2-1	NA
TGTGCCAGCAGCCGCGGGACGGCCGAAATGACTGAAGCTTTCTTT	CASSRGTAEMTEAFF	NA	TRBV3-1/TRBV3-2	TRBJ1-1	NA
TGTGCCAGCACCGAGGACAGGGCGAACTATGGCTACACCTTC	CASTEDRANYGYTF	TRBD1	TRBV6-5	TRBJ1-2	NA
TGTGCCAGTAGTCTGAAGCGGGGGGTGGAAGATGAGCAGTTCTTC	CASSLKRGVEDEQFF	TRBD2	TRBV19	TRBJ2-1	NA
TGTGCCAGTACCGCCCCGGGGGAACCAAACGCTGAAGCTTTCTTT	CASTAPGEPNAEAFF	NA	TRBV19	TRBJ1-1	NA
TGTGCCAGAAGCTCGCCAGGGGGCTTTAGGACTGAGCAGTTCTTC	CARSSPGGFRTEQFF	TRBD1	TRBV5-3	TRBJ2-1	once
TGTGCCAGCAGCTCAACACAGGGGACCTACAATGAGCAGTTCTTC	CASSSTQGTYNEQFF	TRBD1	TRBV7-8	TRBJ2-1	NA
TGTGCCAGCAGTGATTCAGGAAGTTCCGGGGAGCTGTTTTTT	CASSDSGSSGELFF	NA	TRBV2	TRBJ2-2	few
TGTGCCAGCAGTTTGATTGGGACACTTTCACCCACAGATACGCAGTATTTT	CASSLIGTLSPTDTQYF	NA	TRBV28	TRBJ2-3	NA
TGCAGTGCTCTACAGGGGTCGCAGTATTTT	CSALQGSQYF	TRBD1	TRBV20-1	TRBJ2-3	NA
TGTGCCAGCAGCTTGGACAGGTATAATTCACCCCTCCACTTT	CASSLDRYNSPLHF	NA	TRBV5-4	TRBJ1-6	NA
TGCGCCAGCAGCTTGGGGTTTATGGACAGAAATAATTCACCCCTCCACTTT	CASSLGFMDRNNSPLHF	NA	TRBV5-1	TRBJ1-6	NA
TGCGCCAGCAGCCAAGAGATTAGCGCAGTGTACAATGAGCAGTTCTTC	CASSQEISAVYNEQFF	NA	TRBV4-1	TRBJ2-1	NA
TGTGCCAGCAGCCAAGATATATGGACAGGCGGCGCCTACGAGCAGTACTTC	CASSQDIWTGGAYEQYF	TRBD1	TRBV4-2	TRBJ2-7	NA
TGCGCCAGCCCCAGGTCGGATCGACGGTACACCTACGAGCAGTACTTC	CASPRSDRRYTYEQYF	NA	TRBV10-1	TRBJ2-7	NA
TGTGCCACCAGTGGTCGGGCCGGGGAGCTGTTTTTT	CATSGRAGELFF	NA	TRBV24-1	TRBJ2-2	NA
TGCGCCAGCAGCCAAGGGTTGGAGGGGGCAGGCAATTCACCCCTCCACTTT	CASSQGLEGAGNSPLHF	TRBD1	TRBV4-1	TRBJ1-6	NA
TGTGCCAGCAGCCCAGGGGCTAAACCCCCCTCCCCCTCCTACGAGCAGTACTTC	CASSPGAKPPSPSYEQYF	NA	TRBV7-2	TRBJ2-7	NA
TGTGCCAGCAGTTCGGGACAGTTGAGGACCGGGGAGCTGTTTTTT	CASSSGQLRTGELFF	TRBD1	TRBV13	TRBJ2-2	NA
TGTGCCAGCGGGGGACTGGGGATATACGAGCAGTACTTC	CASGGLGIYEQYF	NA	TRBV12-3/TRBV12-4	TRBJ2-7	NA
TGTGCCAGCAGCCAAGGCCAGGGCCTCCTCCACTTT	CASSQGQGLLHF	NA	TRBV3-1/TRBV3-2	TRBJ1-6	few
TGCGCCAGCAGCTCGACCGAAGCCTACGAGGGGCAGTACTTC	CASSSTEAYEGQYF	NA	TRBV5-1	TRBJ2-7	NA
TGCAGCGTTGATTACAATGGCGCGGCTGGCTACACCTTC	CSVDYNGAAGYTF	NA	TRBV29-1	TRBJ1-2	NA
TGTGCCAGCAGCCAACCAACAACCTACGAGCAGTACTTC	CASSQPTTYEQYF	NA	TRBV4-2	TRBJ2-7	NA
TGCGCCAGCCAGCAGGGGAACTACAATGAGCAGTTCTTC	CASQQGNYNEQFF	NA	TRBV5-1	TRBJ2-1	NA
TGTGCCAGCAGCGCACTATCATTCATGAACACTGAAGCTTTCTTT	CASSALSFMNTEAFF	NA	TRBV9	TRBJ1-1	NA
TGCGCCAGCAGCCAAGCTGGGCTCGGGGGCTCTGGAAACACCATATATTTT	CASSQAGLGGSGNTIYF	NA	TRBV4-1	TRBJ1-3	few
TGTGCCAGCAGCCAAGATATGACGGGAGATGAAGAGACCCAGTACTTC	CASSQDMTGDEETQYF	NA	TRBV3-1/TRBV3-2	TRBJ2-5	NA
TGCGCCAGCAGCCGGCAAAATAACAGGGGGCGCCTCACAGATACGCAGTATTTT	CASSRQNNRGRLTDTQYF	TRBD1	TRBV5-1	TRBJ2-3	NA
TGTGCCAGCAGTGACGCGGGGGGCGGGGGCTACGAGCAGTACTTC	CASSDAGGGGYEQYF	TRBD2	TRBV2	TRBJ2-7	few
TGTGCCAGCAGCCTGCGGGGTATGATGACAGATACGCAGTATTTT	CASSLRGMMTDTQYF	NA	TRBV7-9	TRBJ2-3	NA
TGCGCCAGCAGCCCGGGGTCAGGGGCTGGAAACACCATATATTTT	CASSPGSGAGNTIYF	NA	TRBV4-1	TRBJ1-3	NA
TGTGCCAGCAGTGAAGGCCAGGGGGCTGGAGCTTTCTTT	CASSEGQGAGAFF	TRBD1	TRBV2	TRBJ1-1	NA
TGTGCCAGCAGCTTTGGAGGTTTGAACACTGAAGCTTTCTTT	CASSFGGLNTEAFF	NA	TRBV11-2	TRBJ1-1	NA
TGTGCCAGCAGTTACCGGACAGAAAACACTGAAGCTTTCTTT	CASSYRTENTEAFF	NA	TRBV6-5	TRBJ1-1	NA
TGTGCCAGCAGTTCAGTTGTAGCTACTAATGAAAAACTGTTTTTT	CASSSVVATNEKLFF	NA	TRBV28	TRBJ1-4	few
TGCAGTGCTAGTGTCGGGGTTGGGACCAAAAACATTCAGTACTTC	CSASVGVGTKNIQYF	NA	TRBV20-1	TRBJ2-4	few
TGTGCCTGGAGTAATATGGAAGCTTTCTTT	CAWSNMEAFF	NA	TRBV30	TRBJ1-1	NA
TGCGCCAGCAGCATAACCGGGACAGGGGTTGGAAACACCATATATTTT	CASSITGTGVGNTIYF	TRBD1	TRBV5-1	TRBJ1-3	NA
TGTGCCAGCAGCCCTCGGAGTCTAGCGGGCCCGAACACCGGGGAGCTGTTTTTT	CASSPRSLAGPNTGELFF	TRBD2	TRBV7-8	TRBJ2-2	NA
TGTGCCAGCAGCTCTCCGGGACTAGGGTTCTACGAGCAGTACTTC	CASSSPGLGFYEQYF	TRBD2	TRBV3-1/TRBV3-2	TRBJ2-7	NA